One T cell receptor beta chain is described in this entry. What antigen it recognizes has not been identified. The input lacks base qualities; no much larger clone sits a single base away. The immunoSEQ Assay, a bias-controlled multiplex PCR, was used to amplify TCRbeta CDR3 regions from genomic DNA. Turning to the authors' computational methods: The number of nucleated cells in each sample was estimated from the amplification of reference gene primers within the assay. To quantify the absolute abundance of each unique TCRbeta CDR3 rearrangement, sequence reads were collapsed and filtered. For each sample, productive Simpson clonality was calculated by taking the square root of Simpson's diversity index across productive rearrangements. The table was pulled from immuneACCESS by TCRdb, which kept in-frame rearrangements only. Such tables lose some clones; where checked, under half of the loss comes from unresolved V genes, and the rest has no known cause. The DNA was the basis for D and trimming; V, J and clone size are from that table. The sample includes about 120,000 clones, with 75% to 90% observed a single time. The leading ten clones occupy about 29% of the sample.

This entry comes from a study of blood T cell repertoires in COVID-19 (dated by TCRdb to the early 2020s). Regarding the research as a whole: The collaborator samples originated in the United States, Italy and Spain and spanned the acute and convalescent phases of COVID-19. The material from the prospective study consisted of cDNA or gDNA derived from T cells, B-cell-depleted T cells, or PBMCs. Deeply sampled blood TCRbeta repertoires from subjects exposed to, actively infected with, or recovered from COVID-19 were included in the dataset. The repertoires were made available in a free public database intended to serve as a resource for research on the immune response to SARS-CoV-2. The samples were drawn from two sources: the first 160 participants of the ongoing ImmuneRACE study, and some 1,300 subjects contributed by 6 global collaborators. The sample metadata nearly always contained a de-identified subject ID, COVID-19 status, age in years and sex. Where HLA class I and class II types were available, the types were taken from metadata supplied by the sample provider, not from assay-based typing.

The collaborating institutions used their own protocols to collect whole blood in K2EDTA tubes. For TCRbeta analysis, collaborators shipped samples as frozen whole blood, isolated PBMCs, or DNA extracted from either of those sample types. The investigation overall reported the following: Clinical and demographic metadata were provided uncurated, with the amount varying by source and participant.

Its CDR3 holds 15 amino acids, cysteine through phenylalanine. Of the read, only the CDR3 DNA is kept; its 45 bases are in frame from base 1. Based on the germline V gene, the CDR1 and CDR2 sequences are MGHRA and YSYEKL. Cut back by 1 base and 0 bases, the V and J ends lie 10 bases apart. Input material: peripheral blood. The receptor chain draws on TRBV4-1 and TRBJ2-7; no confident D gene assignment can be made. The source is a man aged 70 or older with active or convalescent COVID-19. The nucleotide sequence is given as TGCGCCAGCAGCCAAGCTCCCGATAGCTCCTACGAGCAGTACTTC. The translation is CASSQAPDSSYEQYF.